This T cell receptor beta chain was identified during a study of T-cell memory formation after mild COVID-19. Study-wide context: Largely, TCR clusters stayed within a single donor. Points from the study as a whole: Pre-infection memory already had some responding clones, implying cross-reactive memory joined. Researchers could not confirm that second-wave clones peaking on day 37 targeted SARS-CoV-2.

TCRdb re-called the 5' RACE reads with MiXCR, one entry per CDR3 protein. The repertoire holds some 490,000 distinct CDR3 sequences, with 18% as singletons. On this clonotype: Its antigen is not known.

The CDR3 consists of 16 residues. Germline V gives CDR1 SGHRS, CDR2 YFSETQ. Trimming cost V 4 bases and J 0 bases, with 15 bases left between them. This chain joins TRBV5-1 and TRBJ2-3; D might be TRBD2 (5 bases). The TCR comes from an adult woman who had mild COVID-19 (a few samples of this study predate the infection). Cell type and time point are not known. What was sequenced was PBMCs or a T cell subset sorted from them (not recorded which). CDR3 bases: TGCGCCAGCAGCCCCAGCGGATACTCTAGCACAGATACGCAGTATTTT. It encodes CASSPSGYSSTDTQYF.